This T cell receptor (beta chain) was observed in a study of early T cells in non-severe SARS-CoV-2 infection. About the study: Sequencing targeted bulk RNA from unsorted whole blood, leaving chains unpaired.

With respect to this clonotype: Its matching antigen is unknown.

The study's findings and limits: Reliance on VDJdb matching favored anti-spike CD8 responses; private and CD4 specificities were missed.

Unique molecular identifiers (one per individual cDNA molecule) were attached. TCRdb independently ran MiXCR on the 5' RACE reads; one entry per CDR3 protein. The sample records around 62,000 distinct CDR3 sequences, roughly 12% being singletons. Trimming pared 6 bases from V and 8 bases from J, leaving 11 bases between. This CDR3 has 11 residues. Germline CDR1 is DFQATT and CDR2 is SNEGSKA (reference sequence). Sequencing was done on a sample of whole blood. This rearrangement joins TRBV20-1 to TRBJ2-1; weak D call: TRBD1 (5 bases). The sequence derives from an adult who was a healthcare worker with PCR-confirmed SARS-CoV-2 infection or an uninfected control (not recorded which). The CDR3 nucleotides are TGCAGTGCCTTCAGGGTGGATGAGCAGTTCTTC. Residues: CSAFRVDEQFF.